This TCR beta chain was sequenced in a study of CD8 T cells in Susac syndrome. An input of about 0.5 to 1 ug of RNA was subjected to reverse transcription using random hexamers. TCRdb recomputed calls from the immunoSEQ multiplex PCR reads with MiXCR, one row per CDR3 protein. The data show 200,000 or so distinct CDR3 sequences, about 95% seen once. Sequencing of TCR beta drew on CD8+ and CD4+ T cells from blood. The multiple sclerosis control group comprised treatment-naive patients with stable or active relapsing-remitting disease. Negative isolation yielded CD4+ and CD8+ T cells, and FACS enriched TEMRA cells. Germline-derived CDR1 and CDR2 are SQVTM and ANQGSEA. CDR3 length: 14 residues. Trimming took 8 bases from V and 3 from J, leaving 16 bases between them.

The chain carries TRBV29-1 and TRBJ2-2; D possibly uses TRBD1 or TRBD2 (6 bases each). This clonotype originated in a human donor with multiple sclerosis. The sample comprised CD4+ T cells from PBMCs. The CDR3 spells CSIPVRGDTGELFF. CDR3 nucleotide sequence: TGCAGCATTCCCGTGAGGGGGGACACCGGGGAGCTGTTTTTT.